This T cell receptor (beta chain) was documented in a study of cytomegalovirus exposure and HLA in healthy donors. Study-wide points: Analysis performed later showed TCR beta chains linked to HLA being more clonally expanded than equally common others. Looking again later, the authors saw that most CMV-associated TCR beta chains seemed HLA-restricted. The investigators catalogued 150 to 200 TCR beta chains as cytomegalovirus-associated.

PCR amplification relied on 60 Vbeta primers (plus 13 Jbeta primers). Method: immunoSEQ multiplex PCR; TCRdb's copy keeps in-frame clones and lacks some. The sample lists around 92,000 clones, around three quarters seen once, with 16% in the top ten. A word on this clone: Its cognate antigen is unknown.

The CDR3 has 13 amino acids. The V gene is TRBV21-1, the J gene TRBJ2-1; whether TRBD2, the table's D call, matches the DNA was not checked. TRBV21-1 is deemed a pseudogene. The clonotype originates from a man aged 55-75 years in good health and CMV-seropositive. Sequencing was done on a sample of PBMCs. This chain's CDR3 is CASSKGRSNEQFF. Here the CDR3 DNA reads TGTGCCAGCAGCAAAGGGAGGAGCAATGAGCAGTTCTTC.